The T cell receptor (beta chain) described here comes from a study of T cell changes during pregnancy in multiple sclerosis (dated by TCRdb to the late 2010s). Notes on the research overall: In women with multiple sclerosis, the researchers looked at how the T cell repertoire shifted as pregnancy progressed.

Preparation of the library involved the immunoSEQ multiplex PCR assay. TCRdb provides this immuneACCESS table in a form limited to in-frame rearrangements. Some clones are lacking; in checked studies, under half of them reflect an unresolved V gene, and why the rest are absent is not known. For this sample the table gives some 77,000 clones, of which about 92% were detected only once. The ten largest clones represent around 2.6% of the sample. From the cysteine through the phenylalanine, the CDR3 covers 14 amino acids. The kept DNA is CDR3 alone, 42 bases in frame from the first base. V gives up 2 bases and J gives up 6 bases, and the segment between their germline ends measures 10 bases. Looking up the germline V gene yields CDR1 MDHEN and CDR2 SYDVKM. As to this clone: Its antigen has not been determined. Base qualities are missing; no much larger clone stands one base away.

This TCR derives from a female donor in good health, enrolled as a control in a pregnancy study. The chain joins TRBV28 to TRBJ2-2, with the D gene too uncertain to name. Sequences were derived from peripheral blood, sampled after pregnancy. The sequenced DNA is TGTGCCAGCAGTTTAGGTATCGGGTCCGGGGAGCTGTTTTTT. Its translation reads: CASSLGIGSGELFF.